Given below is one T cell receptor beta chain in context. Its antigen remains unidentified. Gene names and germline refer to mouse. Sequencing ends 1 residue short of the CDR3 end; the germline J gene provides the rest. This table comes from immunoSEQ multiplex PCR, and its TCRdb copy is limited to in-frame clones, with some not included. The sample has 7,800 or so clones, 34% seen once; the top ten hold around 3.3%. Time point meaning: mouse harvest day 14 after allogeneic transplant. Mouse grafts combined 10^7 T-cell-depleted bone marrow cells with 10^6 splenic CD5+ T cells. Tissues came from B6→BALB/c major-mismatch GVHD mice at day 7 or 14. This sample is part of a study of tissue T cells after allogeneic stem cell transplantation. Study observations and caveats: Some tissue clones might be persisting host cells; their alloreactivity or antigen specificity was not determined. Few T cell clones were shared across patients, but motif clusters showed tissue-specific shared signatures. Anatomically similar tissues had similar TCR repertoires within each patient.

V lost 3 bases to trimming and J lost 0 bases, with 6 bases between them. Germline loops: CDR1 KGHPV, CDR2 FQNQEV (reference sequence). This CDR3 spans 15 amino acids. The chain recombines TRBV26 with TRBJ1-6; no reliable D call. TRBJ1-6 is recorded as an ORF, its role being uncertain. Sequences were obtained from skin. This receptor was identified in a female BALB/c mouse given C57BL/6 T cells with graft-versus-host disease after an allogeneic hematopoietic cell transplant. CDR3 residues: CASSLRNSYNSPLYF. The sequenced part of the CDR3 DNA is TGTGCCAGCAGTCTCAGAAATTCCTATAATTCGCCCCTCTAC.